This T cell receptor beta chain was recorded in a study of glioma-infiltrating T cells after dendritic cell vaccination. TCRdb's copy holds only in-frame clones and misses some; the assay was immunoSEQ multiplex PCR. The table includes around 60,000 clones, 86% detected once. Between the trimmed V and J ends, which lost 7 bases and 0 bases, there was a span of 9 bases. Germline V gene data show CDR1 as KGHSH and CDR2 as LQKENI. The CDR3 has 13 amino acids. This clone was picked up one time. Time point indicated: after dendritic cell vaccination, including at tumor progression/relapse. The specimen was blood, collected after dendritic cell vaccination. The chain joins TRBV18 to TRBJ1-1; weak D call: TRBD1 (6 bases). The TCR was taken from a human donor with glioblastoma. CDR3 protein: CASLGGLNTEAFF. In DNA, the CDR3 is TGTGCCAGCTTGGGGGGGCTGAACACTGAAGCTTTCTTT. Looking up the rest from reference TRBV18 and TRBJ1-1 gives the full variable domain: NAGVMQNPRHLVRRRGQEARLRCSPMKGHSHVYWYRQLPEEGLKFMVYLQKENIIDESGMPKERFSAEFPKEGPSILRIQQVVRGDSAAYFCASLGGLNTEAFFGQGTRLTVV.